This TCR beta chain was identified in a study of blood T cells in healthy people across ages. On the study more broadly: Per every two T cells, about one barcoded beta molecule was captured by template switching.

With a J-beta primer mix and a sample-barcoded 5' primer, a second PCR ran roughly 6 to 11 cycles. TCRdb processed the 5' RACE reads anew with MiXCR; each CDR3 protein has one entry. The sample gives 600,000 to 850,000 distinct CDR3 sequences, 25% of which show up once; around 9.2% is in the top ten. Germline V gives CDR1 MDHEN, CDR2 SYDVKM. This CDR3 has 14 residues. The ends lost 4 bases at V and 8 bases at J; junction bases unmatched: 7. The sample holds a few counts of this clonotype. The antigen remains undetermined. Overall study findings and caveats: Both higher diversity and more naive CD4+ cells marked long-lived donors when set against aged donors. Per million T cells, the diversity of TCR beta decreased roughly linearly as age advanced.

This same sample was also taken into another study, of T cells of mothers and their children. From that report: The donors comprised five or six children and their three healthy Caucasian mothers.

The sequenced sample was blood. The sequence was collected from a boy aged 5-17 years in good health. The genes are TRBV28 and TRBJ1-4; 7 bases are shared with TRBD1. The CDR3 bases are TGTGCCAGCAGTTACAGGGGCGTAAAGGAAAAACTGTTTTTT. Protein sequence: CASSYRGVKEKLFF.